The 5 T cell receptor beta chains below come from one sample, sequenced in a study of shared clonotypes between healthy human individuals. Generated by immunoSEQ multiplex PCR, the TCRdb table keeps only in-frame clones and is missing some. Among 950,000 to 1,100,000 clones listed, approximately 80% were seen once. What was sequenced was memory CD4+ T cells from PBMCs. Specified subset: CD45RA-negative fraction. These receptor sequences come from a man between 18 and 29 years old in good health. Some clones in this sample may be carry-over from other donors' samples.

This clone was counted a single time. This rearrangement joins TRBV7-9 to TRBJ1-3, with D uncertain. Germline lookup yields CDR1 SEHNR and CDR2 FQNEAQ (reference sequence). Deletions cut 5 bases from V and 4 bases from J, with 15 bases between. The CDR3 is 15 amino acids. The CDR3 protein is CASSPSSVGGNTIYF. CDR3 nucleotides: TGTGCCAGCAGCCCCTCTTCGGTTGGAGGAAACACCATATATTTT.

With respect to this clone: Other DNA sequences in the same sample also yield this CDR3. The CDR3 DNA follows: TGTGCCAGCAGTGAAGGGGGTGGCTATGGCTACACCTTC. It specifies CASSEGGGYGYTF. V is TRBV6-1 and J is TRBJ1-2, with D uncertain. CDR3 size: 13 residues. Looked up from germline, CDR1 is MNHNS and CDR2 is SASEGT. Between the trimmed V and J ends, which lost 1 base and 4 bases, there was a span of 7 bases.

This clone was observed a handful of times. The rearrangement uses TRBV10-3 and TRBJ2-3; 8 bases match TRBD1. J was trimmed by 0 bases and V by 6 bases; bases with no gene match: 5. The CDR3 has 15 residues. CDR1 and CDR2 from the germline V gene are ENHRY and SYGVKD. The CDR3 sequence is CAISPGQGSTDTQYF. CDR3 coding DNA: TGTGCCATCAGCCCCGGACAGGGCAGCACAGATACGCAGTATTTT.

V gene TRBV2 combines with J gene TRBJ2-4; 9 nucleotides align to TRBD1. Germline V CDR1 and CDR2: SNHLY, FYNNEI. The CDR3 has 15 residues. Trimming at V came to 8 bases and at J to 8 bases, leaving 13 bases not matched to a gene. The chain's CDR3 is CASAQDRGPGDIQYF. CDR3 bases: TGTGCCAGCGCCCAGGACAGGGGCCCAGGAGACATTCAGTACTTC.

The V call is TRBV28, the J call TRBJ1-2; 11 positions agree with TRBD1. V dropped 8 bases and J dropped 8; count of bases not matched to a gene: 4. From germline, CDR1 is MDHEN and CDR2 SYDVKM. The CDR3 runs to 12 residues. In DNA form, the CDR3 reads TGTGCCAGCGGAGGACAGGGGGCCGGCTACACCTTC. Encoded protein: CASGGQGAGYTF.